The 6 T cell receptor beta chains in this list originate from one sample, sequenced in a study of cytomegalovirus exposure and HLA in healthy donors. Vbeta (60) and Jbeta (13) primers were used in the PCR. The data were produced by immunoSEQ multiplex PCR, yet TCRdb's version contains in-frame clones alone and is incomplete. The sample contains roughly 140,000 clones, about 72% of which appear only once. The sequenced sample was PBMCs. These TCRs come from a man aged 40-50 years in good health and CMV-seronegative.

The V call is TRBV5-6, the J call TRBJ1-2; no definite D call. V lost 0 bases and J 8 bases, leaving 11 bases between the germline ends. The CDR3 loop spans 13 amino acids. Germline-derived CDR1 and CDR2 are SGHDT and YYEEEE. The CDR3 sequence is CASSLVALGGYTF. Here the CDR3 DNA reads TGTGCCAGCAGCTTGGTGGCTCTAGGAGGCTACACCTTC.

The chain carries TRBV4-2 and TRBJ1-1; perhaps TRBD1 as D (5 bases). V lost 4 bases and J lost 3, with 21 bases in between. CDR1 LGHNA and CDR2 YNFKEQ come from the germline V gene. The CDR3 extends over 17 amino acids. The CDR3 spells CASSPADLGQGHTEAFF. The CDR3 DNA is TGTGCCAGCAGCCCAGCTGACCTCGGGCAGGGCCACACTGAAGCTTTCTTT.

This chain links TRBV7-9 with TRBJ1-2; 7 bases line up with TRBD1. V shed 1 base and J 6 bases; nucleotides not matched to a gene: 5. Germline V gene data show CDR1 as SEHNR and CDR2 as FQNEAQ (reference sequence). The CDR3 covers 14 residues. The CDR3 region has the DNA TGTGCCAGCAGCTTAGTAGACAGGGTTAATGGCTACACCTTC. Its protein product is CASSLVDRVNGYTF.

The chain employs TRBV19 and TRBJ2-7; the match to TRBD1 covers 7 bases. The CDR3 has 15 amino acids. CDR1 and CDR2 from the germline V gene are LNHDA and SQIVND (reference sequence). V gave up 5 bases and J gave up 7 bases; unmatched junction bases: 14. CDR3: CASSRYETGSEEQYF. CDR3 coding DNA: TGTGCCAGTAGTCGTTATGAGACAGGGTCTGAAGAGCAGTACTTC.

The rearrangement joins TRBV11-3 to TRBJ2-1; 15 nucleotides agree with TRBD2. The CDR3 is made up of 15 amino acids. J lost 9 bases, V lost 5 bases, and 5 bases had no gene match. Germline values: CDR1 SGHNT, CDR2 YENEEA. The CDR3 coding sequence is TGTGCCAGCAGCCAGGGACTAGCGGGAGGCGGTGAGCAGTTCTTC. Encoded protein: CASSQGLAGGGEQFF.

CDR3 loop: CASSLTGTITYEQYF. In nucleotides, the CDR3 is TGTGCCAGCAGCCTAACCGGGACTATAACCTACGAGCAGTACTTC. The V call is TRBV7-2, the J call TRBJ2-7; 7 nucleotides line up with TRBD2. J was trimmed by 2 bases and V by 5 bases; bases with no gene match: 9. The CDR3 totals 15 residues. Germline V gives CDR1 SGHTA, CDR2 FQGNSA.